This is a list of T cell receptor beta chains from one sample in a study of T cell clones after liver transplantation. Profiled with immunoSEQ multiplex PCR; TCRdb holds only in-frame clones, not every one. The table lists 70,000 or so clones, roughly 92% of them singletons. Sequenced here: CD4+ T cells from blood, sampled around 27 months after liver transplant. The receptor source for this set is a human patient who received a liver transplant. Some of these T cells may belong to the graft donor. Both conserved end residues are part of each CDR3. The order of the fields is D gene, V gene, clone size, J gene, CDR3 protein, CDR3 DNA. A D gene is named only where the DNA matches it firmly. For some rows the clone size is stated as once, few or many, or as a class when expanded; others skip it.

>TRBD2|TRBV14|.|TRBJ2-1
CASSRLAGDLGNEQFF
TGTGCCAGCAGCCGACTAGCGGGAGACTTGGGCAATGAGCAGTTCTTC
>.|TRBV30|.|TRBJ1-2
CAWSDDPAGSNKGYTF
TGTGCCTGGAGTGACGACCCTGCAGGGAGTAATAAGGGCTACACCTTC
>TRBD1|TRBV7-3|.|TRBJ2-2
CASSPPGQFGTGELFF
TGTGCCAGCAGCCCCCCGGGACAGTTCGGCACCGGGGAGCTGTTTTTT
>TRBD2|TRBV7-3|.|TRBJ2-3
CASSLREGLDTQYF
TGTGCCAGCAGCTTGCGGGAGGGCCTAGATACGCAGTATTTT
>TRBD1|TRBV6-5|.|TRBJ1-4
CASSYGQGEEKLFF
TGTGCCAGCAGTTACGGACAGGGTGAGGAAAAACTGTTTTTT
>.|TRBV29-1|once|TRBJ1-5
CSVVRPGYSNQPQHF
TGCAGCGTCGTCAGACCGGGATATAGCAATCAGCCCCAGCATTTT
>.|TRBV7-2|.|TRBJ2-2
CASRRAANTGELFF
TGTGCCAGCAGACGGGCCGCGAACACCGGGGAGCTGTTTTTT
>.|TRBV7-9|.|TRBJ1-2
CASSLADYGYTF
TGTGCCAGCAGCTTAGCGGACTATGGCTACACCTTC
>TRBD2|TRBV2|.|TRBJ2-2
CASSSTSGRPGELFF
TGTGCCAGCAGTTCTACTAGCGGGAGACCCGGGGAGCTGTTTTTT
>TRBD1|TRBV6-5|.|TRBJ2-7
CASRSGTGVSYEQYF
TGTGCCAGCAGGAGCGGGACAGGGGTCTCCTACGAGCAGTACTTC
>.|TRBV10-1|once|TRBJ2-1
CASSEGGSVDEQFF
TGCGCCAGCAGTGAGGGGGGTAGCGTCGATGAGCAGTTCTTC
>TRBD2|TRBV5-4|.|TRBJ2-1
CASGTSGSFSYNEQFF
TGTGCCAGCGGGACTAGCGGGAGTTTCTCCTACAATGAGCAGTTCTTC
>.|TRBV21-1|.|TRBJ1-3
CASSTTANRSGNTIYF
TGTGCCAGCAGCACTACGGCCAACAGGTCTGGAAACACCATATATTTT
>.|TRBV6-5|.|TRBJ2-2
CASSRLSPNTGELFF
TGTGCCAGCAGTAGACTGTCTCCCAACACCGGGGAGCTGTTTTTT
>.|TRBV6-5|.|TRBJ1-5
CASSGQSDQPQHF
TGTGCCAGCAGTGGACAGAGTGATCAGCCCCAGCATTTT
>.|TRBV6-6|.|TRBJ1-1
CASSSATYSNTEAFF
TGTGCCAGCAGTTCTGCGACCTACTCGAACACTGAAGCTTTCTTT
>TRBD1|TRBV6-1|.|TRBJ2-7
CASSRQGSYEQYF
TGTGCCAGCAGTAGACAGGGCTCCTACGAGCAGTACTTC
>.|TRBV7-6|.|TRBJ2-1
CASSMWRDEQFF
TGTGCCAGCAGCATGTGGCGCGATGAGCAGTTCTTC
>.|TRBV28|few|TRBJ2-1
CASTAGTTYNEQFF
TGTGCCAGCACCGCGGGAACGACCTACAATGAGCAGTTCTTC
>.|TRBV7-6|.|TRBJ2-7
CASSLAGGGRLEQYF
TGTGCCAGCAGCTTAGCCGGGGGCGGGAGACTAGAGCAGTACTTC
>TRBD2|TRBV7-3|.|TRBJ2-7
CASSLSRGIAGGRGYEQYF
TGTGCCAGCAGCTTAAGTCGGGGGATAGCGGGAGGGCGAGGATACGAGCAGTACTTC
>.|TRBV6-5|.|TRBJ1-5
CASSQDTYSNQPQHF
TGTGCCAGCAGTCAAGACACCTATAGCAATCAGCCCCAGCATTTT